One T cell receptor (beta chain) is described in this entry. The table came from immunoSEQ multiplex PCR; TCRdb's copy has only in-frame clones and leaves some out. This sample has 66,000 or so clones; 85% to 90% occur once, and the top ten carry around 10%. This specimen belongs to a study of PD-L1 blockade in urothelial cancer. For the study at large: Most patients, about 85% of the roughly 30, were males with bladder-origin cancer.

Specified time point: peripheral blood 6 weeks after treatment start. Trimming removed 5 bases at V and 6 bases at J, with 22 bases between. In germline, CDR1 is SGHTA, CDR2 FQGNSA. This CDR3 has 16 amino acids. V is TRBV7-2 and J is TRBJ1-2; D is perhaps TRBD1 (5 bases). This clonotype was obtained from a man between 60 and 75 years old with urothelial cancer. The source material was PBMCs, sampled around atezolizumab (anti-PD-L1) treatment. This CDR3 reads CASSVGGWQGGHGYTF. DNA of the CDR3: TGTGCCAGCAGCGTGGGGGGGTGGCAGGGTGGTCATGGCTACACCTTC.